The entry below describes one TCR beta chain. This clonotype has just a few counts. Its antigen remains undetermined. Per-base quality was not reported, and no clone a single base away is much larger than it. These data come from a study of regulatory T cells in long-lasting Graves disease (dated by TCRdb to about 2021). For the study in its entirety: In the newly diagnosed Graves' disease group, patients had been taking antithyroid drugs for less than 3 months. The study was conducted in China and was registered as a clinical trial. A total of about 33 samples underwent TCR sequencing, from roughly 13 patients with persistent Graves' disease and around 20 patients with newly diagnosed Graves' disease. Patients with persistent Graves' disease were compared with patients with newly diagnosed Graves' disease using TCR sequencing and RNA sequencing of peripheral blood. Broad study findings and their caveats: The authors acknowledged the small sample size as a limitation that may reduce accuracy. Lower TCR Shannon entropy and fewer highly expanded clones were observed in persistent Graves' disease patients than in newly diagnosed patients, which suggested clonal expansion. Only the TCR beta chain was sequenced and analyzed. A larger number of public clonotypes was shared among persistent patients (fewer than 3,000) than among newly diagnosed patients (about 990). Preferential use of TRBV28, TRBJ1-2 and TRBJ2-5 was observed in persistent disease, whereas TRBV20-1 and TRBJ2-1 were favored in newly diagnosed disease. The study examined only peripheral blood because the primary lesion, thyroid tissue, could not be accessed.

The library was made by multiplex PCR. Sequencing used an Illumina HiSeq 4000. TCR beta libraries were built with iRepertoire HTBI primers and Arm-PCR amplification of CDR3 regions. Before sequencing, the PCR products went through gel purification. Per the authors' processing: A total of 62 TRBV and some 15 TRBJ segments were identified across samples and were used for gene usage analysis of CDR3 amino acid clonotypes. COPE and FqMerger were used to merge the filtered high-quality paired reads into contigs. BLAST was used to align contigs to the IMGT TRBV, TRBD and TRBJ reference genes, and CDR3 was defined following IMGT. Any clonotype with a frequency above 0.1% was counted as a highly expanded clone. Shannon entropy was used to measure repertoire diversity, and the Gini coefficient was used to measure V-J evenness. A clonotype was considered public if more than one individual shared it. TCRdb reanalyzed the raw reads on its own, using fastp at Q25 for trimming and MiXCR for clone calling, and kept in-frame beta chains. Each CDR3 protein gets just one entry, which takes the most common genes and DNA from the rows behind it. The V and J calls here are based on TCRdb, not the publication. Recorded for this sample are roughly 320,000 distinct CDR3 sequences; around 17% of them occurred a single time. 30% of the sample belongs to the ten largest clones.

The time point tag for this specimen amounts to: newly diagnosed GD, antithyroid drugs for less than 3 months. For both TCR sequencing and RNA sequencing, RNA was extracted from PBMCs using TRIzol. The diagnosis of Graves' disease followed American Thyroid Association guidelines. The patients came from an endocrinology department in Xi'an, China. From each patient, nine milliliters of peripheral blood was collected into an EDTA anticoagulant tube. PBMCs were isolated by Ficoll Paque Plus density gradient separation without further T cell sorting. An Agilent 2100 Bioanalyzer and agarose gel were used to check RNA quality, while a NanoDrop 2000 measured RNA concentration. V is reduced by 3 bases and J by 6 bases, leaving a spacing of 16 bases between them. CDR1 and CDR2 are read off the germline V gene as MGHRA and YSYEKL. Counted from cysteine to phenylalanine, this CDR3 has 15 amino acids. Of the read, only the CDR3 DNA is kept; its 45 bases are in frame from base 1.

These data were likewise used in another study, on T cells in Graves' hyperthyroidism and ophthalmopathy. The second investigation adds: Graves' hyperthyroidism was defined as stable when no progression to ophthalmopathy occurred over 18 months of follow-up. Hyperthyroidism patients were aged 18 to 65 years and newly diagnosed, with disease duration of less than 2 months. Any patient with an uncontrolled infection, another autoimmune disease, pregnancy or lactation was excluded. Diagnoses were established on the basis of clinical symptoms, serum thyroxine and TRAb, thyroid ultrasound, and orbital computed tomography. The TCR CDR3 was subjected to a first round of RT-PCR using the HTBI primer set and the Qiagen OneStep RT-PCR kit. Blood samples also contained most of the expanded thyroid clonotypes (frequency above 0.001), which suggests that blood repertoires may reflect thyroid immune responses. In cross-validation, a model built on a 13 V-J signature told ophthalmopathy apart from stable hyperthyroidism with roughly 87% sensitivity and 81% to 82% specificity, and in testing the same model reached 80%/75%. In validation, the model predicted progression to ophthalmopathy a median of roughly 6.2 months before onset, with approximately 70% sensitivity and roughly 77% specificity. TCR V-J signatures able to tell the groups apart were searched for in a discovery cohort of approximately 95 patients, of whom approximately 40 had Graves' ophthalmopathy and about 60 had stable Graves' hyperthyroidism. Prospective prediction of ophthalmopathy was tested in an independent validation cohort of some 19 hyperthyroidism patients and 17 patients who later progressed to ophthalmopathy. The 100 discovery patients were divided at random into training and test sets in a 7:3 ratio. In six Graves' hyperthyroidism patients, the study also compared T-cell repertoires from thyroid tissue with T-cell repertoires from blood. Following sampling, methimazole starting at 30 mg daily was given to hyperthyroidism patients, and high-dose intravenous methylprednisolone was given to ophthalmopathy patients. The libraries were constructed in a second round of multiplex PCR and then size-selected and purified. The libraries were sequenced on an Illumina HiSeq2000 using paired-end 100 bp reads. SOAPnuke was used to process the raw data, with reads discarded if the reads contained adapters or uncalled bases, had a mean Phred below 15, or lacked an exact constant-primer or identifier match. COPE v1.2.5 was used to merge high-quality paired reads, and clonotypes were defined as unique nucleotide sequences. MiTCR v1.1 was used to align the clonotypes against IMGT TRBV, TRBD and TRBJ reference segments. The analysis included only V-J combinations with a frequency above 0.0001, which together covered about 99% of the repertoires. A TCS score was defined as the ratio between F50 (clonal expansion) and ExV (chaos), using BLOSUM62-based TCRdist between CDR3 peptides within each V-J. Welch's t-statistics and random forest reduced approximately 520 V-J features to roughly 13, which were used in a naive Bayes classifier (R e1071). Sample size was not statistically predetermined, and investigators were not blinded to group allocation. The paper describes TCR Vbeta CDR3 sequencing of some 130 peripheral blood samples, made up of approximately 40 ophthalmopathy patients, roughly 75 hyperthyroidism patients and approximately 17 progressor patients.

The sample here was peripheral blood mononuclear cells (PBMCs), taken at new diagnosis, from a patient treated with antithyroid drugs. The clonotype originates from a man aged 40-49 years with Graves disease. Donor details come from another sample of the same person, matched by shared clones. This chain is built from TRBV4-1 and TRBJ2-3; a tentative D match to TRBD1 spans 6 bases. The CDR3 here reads CASSQDSRVSDTQYF. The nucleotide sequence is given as TGCGCCAGCAGCCAGGACAGCCGGGTCTCGGATACGCAGTATTTT.